The source of this TCR beta chain is a study of CXCR3-negative and CXCR3-positive naive CD8 T cells. Study results and caveats: TRB CDR3s were more hydrophobic in CXCR3-positive than in CXCR3-negative naive cells. Unlike memory cells, which differed, naive CXCR3-negative and CXCR3-positive cells had similar TRBV-TRBJ usage. Diversity proved comparably high across both naive subsets and much lower in memory CD8+ cells.

UMI-labeled TRB cDNA libraries were prepared by 5' RACE. TCRdb re-called the 5' RACE reads and catalogs CDR3 proteins one per entry, DNA excluded. Recorded here are under 60,000 distinct CDR3 sequences; the top ten clones represent 0.56%. To note about this clonotype: Antigen unknown.

Triplicate roughly 300,000-cell sorts were made of each CD8+ T cell subset. Naive cells were sorted as CD45RO-, CCR7+, CD27+ and CD95-. Per germline, CDR1 DFQATT and CDR2 SNEGSKA (reference sequence). The CDR3 has 16 amino acids. V is TRBV20-1 and J is TRBJ2-7. The receptor's source is a human donor in good health. Some clones in this sample may be carry-over from other donors' samples. The sample comprised naive CXCR3+ CD8+ T cells from blood. The subset was: CD45RO-CCR7+CD27+CD95- naive CD8+ T cells expressing CXCR3 (TNR3+). CDR3: CSARDYESGHSYEQYF.